The rows below give T cell receptor beta chains drawn from one sample of a study of CDR3 diversity in severe acne. TCRdb re-derived calls from the PCR reads in MiXCR, one entry per CDR3 protein. In the table there are over 90,000 distinct CDR3 sequences, roughly 51% of which are singletons. Sequencing was performed on blood. These receptor sequences come from a male donor with acne. Both conserved end residues are part of each CDR3. D genes are given only for firm matches. Part of the rows lack a size; the others show once, few, many or a class for expanded clones.

12,TRBD2,TRBV7-9,TRBJ2-1,many,TGTGCCAGCAGCAAACCGGGACTAGCGGAGGTCTTC,CASSKPGLAEVF
18,TRBD2,TRBV7-6,TRBJ2-2,.,TGTGCCAGCAGCCCTGGAGGGACTAGCGGAGTCCTCACCGGGGAGCTGTTTTTT,CASSPGGTSGVLTGELFF
16,.,TRBV10-3,TRBJ2-2,.,TGTGCCATCAGTGTCGGGTCTGGCGTCAACACCGGGGAGCTGTTTTTT,CAISVGSGVNTGELFF
15,TRBD1,TRBV25-1,TRBJ1-3,.,TGTGCCAGCAGTGACCCCGGGACAGTAGGAAACACCATATATTTT,CASSDPGTVGNTIYF
17,TRBD2,TRBV2,TRBJ2-3,.,TGTGCCAGCTCACATACCCCGCCTAGCGGGGTCCGGGATACGCAGTATTTT,CASSHTPPSGVRDTQYF
15,TRBD2,TRBV30,TRBJ2-3,.,TGTGCCTGGAGTGATAAACGGGGGGGCACAGATACGCAGTATTTT,CAWSDKRGGTDTQYF
12,TRBD1,TRBV29-1,TRBJ2-7,.,TGCAGCGTTGTACAGGGGGCGTACGAGCAGTACTTC,CSVVQGAYEQYF
17,.,TRBV11-2,TRBJ1-4,.,TGTGCCAGCAGCCCCAACCCCCCTGGGACGGGGGGTGAAAAACTGTTTTTT,CASSPNPPGTGGEKLFF
12,.,TRBV7-9,TRBJ1-5,few,TGTGCCAGCAGTTTAACAGATCAGCCCCAGCATTTT,CASSLTDQPQHF
17,TRBD2,TRBV29-1,TRBJ2-5,once,TGCAGCGTCGGTACAGGGATTAGCGGGAGTATGTCGGAGACCCAGTACTTC,CSVGTGISGSMSETQYF
14,.,TRBV20-1,TRBJ1-2,few,TGCAGTGCAAAGAAAGGGGGGGGGGGCTATGGCTACACCTTC,CSAKKGGGGYGYTF
23,.,TRBV2,TRBJ2-5,.,.,CASSEDRTEINEKLFFGSGTQYF
15,TRBD2,TRBV28,TRBJ2-3,.,TGTGCCAGCAGCATGGGGGGGGTGAACGCAGATACGCAGTATTTT,CASSMGGVNADTQYF
18,TRBD2,TRBV30,TRBJ2-3,many,TGTGCCTGGAGATACCGACTAGCGGGAGGGCCTAGCACAGATACGCAGTATTTT,CAWRYRLAGGPSTDTQYF
16,TRBD2,TRBV6-5,TRBJ2-1,.,TGTGCCAGCCGAAAACCCGGGACTAGCGGAAACAATGAGCAGTTCTTC,CASRKPGTSGNNEQFF
15,.,TRBV7-8,TRBJ2-2,.,TGTGCCAGCAGCTTAGTCAGGGGTTGGACCGGGGAGCTGTTTTTT,CASSLVRGWTGELFF
14,.,TRBV6-6,TRBJ1-1,.,TGTGCCAGCAGTTACCCGGACGGGAACACTGAAGCTTTCTTT,CASSYPDGNTEAFF
15,.,TRBV2,TRBJ2-5,many,TGTGCCAGCAGTGGTAGATGGGGGGCTAAGGAGACCCAGTACTTC,CASSGRWGAKETQYF
12,.,TRBV29-1,TRBJ2-2,.,TGCAGCGTTGAAGCGTCGGCCGGGGAGCTGTTTTTT,CSVEASAGELFF
14,.,TRBV12-3/TRBV12-4,TRBJ2-6,few,TGTGCTAGTGCAGGGGCAGCTGGGGCCAACGTCCTGACTTTC,CASAGAAGANVLTF
12,.,TRBV15,TRBJ1-1,.,TGTGCCACCAGAGTTCCGAACACTGAAGCTTTCTTT,CATRVPNTEAFF
14,.,TRBV24-1,TRBJ2-2,.,TGTGCCACGAGGGGGGGGCGAAATGCCGGGGAGCTGTTTTTT,CATRGGRNAGELFF
19,.,TRBV7-8,TRBJ2-1,many,TGTGCCAGCAGTATTTCCACGGGGGGCGGAGCGGGGCCCTACAATGAGCAGTTCTTC,CASSISTGGGAGPYNEQFF
16,TRBD2,TRBV20-1,TRBJ2-7,large,TGCAGTGCTAGGGCTATTACTAGCGGGAGAATATACGAGCAGTACTTC,CSARAITSGRIYEQYF
15,.,TRBV5-8,TRBJ2-1,few,TGTGCCAGCAGCTTACCCGGGAAGGGGATCGATGAGCAGTTCTTC,CASSLPGKGIDEQFF
16,TRBD2,TRBV7-2,TRBJ2-1,once,TGTGCCAGCAGCTGGCCGAGGACTAGCGGGAGTTATGAGCAGTTCTTC,CASSWPRTSGSYEQFF
12,.,TRBV7-8,TRBJ2-1,few,TGTGCCAGCAGCTTATATAGTAGCTTATTGTTCTTC,CASSLYSSLLFF